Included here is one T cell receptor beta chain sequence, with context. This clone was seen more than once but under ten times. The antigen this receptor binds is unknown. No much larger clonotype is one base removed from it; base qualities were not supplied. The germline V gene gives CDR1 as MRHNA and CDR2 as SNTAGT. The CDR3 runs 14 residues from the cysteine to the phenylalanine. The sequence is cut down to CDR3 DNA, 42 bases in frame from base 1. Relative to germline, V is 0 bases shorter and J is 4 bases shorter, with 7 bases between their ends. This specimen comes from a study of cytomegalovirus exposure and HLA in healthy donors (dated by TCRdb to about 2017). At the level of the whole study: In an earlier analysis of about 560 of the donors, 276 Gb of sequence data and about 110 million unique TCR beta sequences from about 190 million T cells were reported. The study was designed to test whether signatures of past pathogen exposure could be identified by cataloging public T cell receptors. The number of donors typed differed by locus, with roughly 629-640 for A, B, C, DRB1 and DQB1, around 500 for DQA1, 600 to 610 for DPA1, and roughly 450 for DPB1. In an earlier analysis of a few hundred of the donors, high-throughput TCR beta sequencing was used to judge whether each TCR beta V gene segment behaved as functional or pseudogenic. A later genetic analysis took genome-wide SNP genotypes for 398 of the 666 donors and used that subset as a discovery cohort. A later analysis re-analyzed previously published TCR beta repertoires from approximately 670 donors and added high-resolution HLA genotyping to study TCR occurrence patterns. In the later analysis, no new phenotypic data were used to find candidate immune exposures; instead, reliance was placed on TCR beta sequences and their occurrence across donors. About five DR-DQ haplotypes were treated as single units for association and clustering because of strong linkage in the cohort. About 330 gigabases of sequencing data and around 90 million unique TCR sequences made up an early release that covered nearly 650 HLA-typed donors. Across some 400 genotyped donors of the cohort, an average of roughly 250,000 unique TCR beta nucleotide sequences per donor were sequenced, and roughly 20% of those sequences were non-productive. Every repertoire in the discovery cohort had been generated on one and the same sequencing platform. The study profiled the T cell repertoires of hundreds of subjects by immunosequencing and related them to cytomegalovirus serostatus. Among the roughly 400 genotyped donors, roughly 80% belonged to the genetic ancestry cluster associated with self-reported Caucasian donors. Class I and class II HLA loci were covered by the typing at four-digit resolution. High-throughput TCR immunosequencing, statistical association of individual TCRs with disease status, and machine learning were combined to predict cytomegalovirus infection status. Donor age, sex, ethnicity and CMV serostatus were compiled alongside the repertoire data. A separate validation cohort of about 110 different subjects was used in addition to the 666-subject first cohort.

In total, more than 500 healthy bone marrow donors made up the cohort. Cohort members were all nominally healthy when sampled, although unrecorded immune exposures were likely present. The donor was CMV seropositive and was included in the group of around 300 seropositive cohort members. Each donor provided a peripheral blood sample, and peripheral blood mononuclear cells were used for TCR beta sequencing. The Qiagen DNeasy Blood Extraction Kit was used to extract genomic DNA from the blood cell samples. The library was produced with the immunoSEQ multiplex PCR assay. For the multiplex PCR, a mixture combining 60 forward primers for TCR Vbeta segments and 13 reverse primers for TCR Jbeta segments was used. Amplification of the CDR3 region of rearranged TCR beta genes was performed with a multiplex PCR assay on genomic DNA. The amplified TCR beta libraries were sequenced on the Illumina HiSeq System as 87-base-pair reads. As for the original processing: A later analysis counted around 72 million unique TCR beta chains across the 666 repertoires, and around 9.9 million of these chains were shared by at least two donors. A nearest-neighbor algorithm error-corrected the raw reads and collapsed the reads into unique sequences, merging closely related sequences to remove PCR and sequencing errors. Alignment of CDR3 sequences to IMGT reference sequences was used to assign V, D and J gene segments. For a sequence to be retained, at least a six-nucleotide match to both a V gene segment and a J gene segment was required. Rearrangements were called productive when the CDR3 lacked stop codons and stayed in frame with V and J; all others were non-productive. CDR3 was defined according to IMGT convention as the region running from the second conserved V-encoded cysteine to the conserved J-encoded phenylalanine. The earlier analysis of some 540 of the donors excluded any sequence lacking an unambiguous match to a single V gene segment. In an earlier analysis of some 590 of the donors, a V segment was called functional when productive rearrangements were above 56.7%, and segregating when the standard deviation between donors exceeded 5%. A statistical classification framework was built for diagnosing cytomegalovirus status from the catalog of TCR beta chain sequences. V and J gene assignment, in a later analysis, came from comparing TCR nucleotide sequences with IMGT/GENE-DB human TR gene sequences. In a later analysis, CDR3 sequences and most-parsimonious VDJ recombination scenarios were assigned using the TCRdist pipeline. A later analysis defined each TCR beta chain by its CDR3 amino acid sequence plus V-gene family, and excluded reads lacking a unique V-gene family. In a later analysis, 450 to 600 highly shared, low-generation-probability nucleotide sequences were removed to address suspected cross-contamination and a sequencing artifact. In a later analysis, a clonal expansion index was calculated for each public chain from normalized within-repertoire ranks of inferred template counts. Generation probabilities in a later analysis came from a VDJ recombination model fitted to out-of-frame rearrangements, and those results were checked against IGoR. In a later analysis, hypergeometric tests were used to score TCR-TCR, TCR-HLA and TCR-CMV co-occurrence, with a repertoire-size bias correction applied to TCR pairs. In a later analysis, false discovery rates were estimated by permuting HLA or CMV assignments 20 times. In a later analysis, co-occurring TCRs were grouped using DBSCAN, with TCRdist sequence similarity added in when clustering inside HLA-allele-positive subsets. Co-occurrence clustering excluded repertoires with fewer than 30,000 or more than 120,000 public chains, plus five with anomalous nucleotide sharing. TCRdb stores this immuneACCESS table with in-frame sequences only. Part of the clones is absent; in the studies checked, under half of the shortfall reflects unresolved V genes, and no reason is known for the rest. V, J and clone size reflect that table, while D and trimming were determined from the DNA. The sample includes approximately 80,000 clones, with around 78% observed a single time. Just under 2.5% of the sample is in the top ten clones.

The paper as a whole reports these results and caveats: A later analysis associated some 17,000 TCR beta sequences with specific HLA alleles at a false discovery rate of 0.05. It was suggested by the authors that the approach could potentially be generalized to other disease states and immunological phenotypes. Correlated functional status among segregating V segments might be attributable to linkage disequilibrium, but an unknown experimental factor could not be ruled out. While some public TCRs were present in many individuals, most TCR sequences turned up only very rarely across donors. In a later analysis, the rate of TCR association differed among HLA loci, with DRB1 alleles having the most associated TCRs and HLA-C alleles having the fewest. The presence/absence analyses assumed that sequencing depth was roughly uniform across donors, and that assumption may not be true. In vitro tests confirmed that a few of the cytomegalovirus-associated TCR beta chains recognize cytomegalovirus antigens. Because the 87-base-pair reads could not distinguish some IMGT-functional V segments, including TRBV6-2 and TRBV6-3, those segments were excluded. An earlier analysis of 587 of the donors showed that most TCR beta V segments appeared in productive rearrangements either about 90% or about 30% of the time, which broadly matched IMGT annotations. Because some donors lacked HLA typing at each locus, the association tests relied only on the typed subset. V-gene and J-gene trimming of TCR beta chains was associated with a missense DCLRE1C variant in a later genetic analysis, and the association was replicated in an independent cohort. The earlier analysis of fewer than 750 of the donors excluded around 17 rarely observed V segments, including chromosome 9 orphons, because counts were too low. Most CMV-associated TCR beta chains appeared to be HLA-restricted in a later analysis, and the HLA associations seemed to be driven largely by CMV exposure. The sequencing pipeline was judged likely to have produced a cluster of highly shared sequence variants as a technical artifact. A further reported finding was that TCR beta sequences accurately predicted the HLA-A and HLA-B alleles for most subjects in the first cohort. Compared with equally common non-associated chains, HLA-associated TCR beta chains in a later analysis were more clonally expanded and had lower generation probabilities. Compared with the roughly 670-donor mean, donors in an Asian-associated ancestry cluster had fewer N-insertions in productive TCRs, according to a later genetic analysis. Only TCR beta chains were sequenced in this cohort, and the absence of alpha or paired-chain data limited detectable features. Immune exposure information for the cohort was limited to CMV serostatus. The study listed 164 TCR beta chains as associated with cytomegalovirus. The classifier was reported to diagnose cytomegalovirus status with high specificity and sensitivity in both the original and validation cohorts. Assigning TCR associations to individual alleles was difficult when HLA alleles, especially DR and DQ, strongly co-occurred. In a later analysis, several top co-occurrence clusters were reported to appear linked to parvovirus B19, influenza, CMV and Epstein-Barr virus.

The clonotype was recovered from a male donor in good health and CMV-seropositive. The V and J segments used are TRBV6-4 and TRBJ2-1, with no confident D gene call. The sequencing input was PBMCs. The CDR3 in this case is CASSDSGAYNEQFF. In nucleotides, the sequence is TGTGCCAGCAGTGACTCCGGAGCTTACAATGAGCAGTTCTTC.